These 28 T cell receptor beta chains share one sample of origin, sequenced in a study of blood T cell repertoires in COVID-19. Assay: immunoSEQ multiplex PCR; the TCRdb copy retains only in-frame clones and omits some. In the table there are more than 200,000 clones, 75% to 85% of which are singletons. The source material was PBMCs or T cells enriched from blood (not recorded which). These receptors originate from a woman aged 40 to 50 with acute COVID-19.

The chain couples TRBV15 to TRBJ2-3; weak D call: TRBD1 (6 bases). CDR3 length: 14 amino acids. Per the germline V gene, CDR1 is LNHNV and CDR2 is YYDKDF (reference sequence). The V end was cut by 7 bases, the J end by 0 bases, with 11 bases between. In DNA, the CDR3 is TGTGCCACCAACCCGAGGGGGAGCACAGATACGCAGTATTTT. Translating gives CATNPRGSTDTQYF.

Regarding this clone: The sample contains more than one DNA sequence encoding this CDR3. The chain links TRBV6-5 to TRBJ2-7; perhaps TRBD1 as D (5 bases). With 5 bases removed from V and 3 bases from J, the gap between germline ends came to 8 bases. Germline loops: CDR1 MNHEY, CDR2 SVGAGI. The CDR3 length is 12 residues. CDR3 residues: CASSPQGYEQYF. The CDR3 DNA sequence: TGTGCCAGCAGTCCCCAGGGCTACGAGCAGTACTTC.

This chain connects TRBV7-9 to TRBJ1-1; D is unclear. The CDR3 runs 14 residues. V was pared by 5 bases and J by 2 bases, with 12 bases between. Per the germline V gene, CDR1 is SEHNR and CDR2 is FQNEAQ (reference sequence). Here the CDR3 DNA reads TGTGCCAGCAGCCCCTGGCAGATTAACACTGAAGCTTTCTTT. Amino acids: CASSPWQINTEAFF.

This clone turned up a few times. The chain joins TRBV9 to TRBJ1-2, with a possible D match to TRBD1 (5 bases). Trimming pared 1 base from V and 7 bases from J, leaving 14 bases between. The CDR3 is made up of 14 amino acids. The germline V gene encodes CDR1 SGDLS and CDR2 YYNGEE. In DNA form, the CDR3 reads TGTGCCAGCAGCGTAACCATCGGGGGGAGTGGCTACACCTTC. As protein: CASSVTIGGSGYTF.

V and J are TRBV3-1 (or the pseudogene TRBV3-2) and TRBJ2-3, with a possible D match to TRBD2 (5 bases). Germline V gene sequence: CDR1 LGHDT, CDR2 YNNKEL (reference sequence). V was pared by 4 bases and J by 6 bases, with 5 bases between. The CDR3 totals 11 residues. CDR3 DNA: TGTGCCAGCAGCCGAGGGGATACGCAGTATTTT. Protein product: CASSRGDTQYF.

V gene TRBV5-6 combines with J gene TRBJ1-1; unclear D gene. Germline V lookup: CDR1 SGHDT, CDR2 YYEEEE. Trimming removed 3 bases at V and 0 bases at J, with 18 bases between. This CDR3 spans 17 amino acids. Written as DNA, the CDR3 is TGTGCCAGCAGCTCACCCCGGGTCCAAGCCTTGAACACTGAAGCTTTCTTT. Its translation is CASSSPRVQALNTEAFF.

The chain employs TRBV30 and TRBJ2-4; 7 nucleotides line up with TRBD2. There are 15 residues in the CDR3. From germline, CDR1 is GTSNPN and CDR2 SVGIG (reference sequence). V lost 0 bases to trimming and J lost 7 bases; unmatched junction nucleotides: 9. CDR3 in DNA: TGTGCCTGGAGTGTAAAGACCCCCGGGGGGAACATTCAGTACTTC. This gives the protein CAWSVKTPGGNIQYF.

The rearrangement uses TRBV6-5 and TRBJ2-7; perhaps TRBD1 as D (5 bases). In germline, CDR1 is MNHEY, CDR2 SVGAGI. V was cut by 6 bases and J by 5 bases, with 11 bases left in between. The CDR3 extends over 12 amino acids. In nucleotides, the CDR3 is TGTGCCAGCAGACCCCAGGGCCACGAGCAGTACTTC. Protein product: CASRPQGHEQYF.

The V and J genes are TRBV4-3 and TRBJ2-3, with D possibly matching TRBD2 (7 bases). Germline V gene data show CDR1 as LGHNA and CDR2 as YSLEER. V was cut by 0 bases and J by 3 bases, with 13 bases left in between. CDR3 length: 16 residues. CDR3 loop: CASSQDLGGRTDTQYF. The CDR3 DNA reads TGCGCCAGCAGCCAAGATCTGGGGGGGCGGACAGATACGCAGTATTTT.

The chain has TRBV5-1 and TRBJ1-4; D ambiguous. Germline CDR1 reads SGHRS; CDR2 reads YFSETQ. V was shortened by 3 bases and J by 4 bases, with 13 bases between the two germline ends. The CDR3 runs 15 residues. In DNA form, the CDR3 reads TGCGCCAGCAGCTCCGAGGGAATTCATAATGAAAAACTGTTTTTT. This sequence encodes CASSSEGIHNEKLFF.

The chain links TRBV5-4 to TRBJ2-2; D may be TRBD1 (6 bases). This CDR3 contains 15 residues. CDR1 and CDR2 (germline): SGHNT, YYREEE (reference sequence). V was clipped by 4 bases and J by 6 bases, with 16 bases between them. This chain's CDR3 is CASSKQGIESGELFF. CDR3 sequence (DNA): TGTGCCAGCAGCAAACAGGGTATTGAGTCCGGGGAGCTGTTTTTT.

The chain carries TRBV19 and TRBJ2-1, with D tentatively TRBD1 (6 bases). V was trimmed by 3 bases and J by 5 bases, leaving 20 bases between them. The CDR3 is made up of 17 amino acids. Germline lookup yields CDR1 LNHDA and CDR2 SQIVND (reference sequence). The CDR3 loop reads CASSIRTGQGSDNEQFF. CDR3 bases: TGTGCCAGTAGTATTAGAACGGGGCAGGGGAGTGACAATGAGCAGTTCTTC.

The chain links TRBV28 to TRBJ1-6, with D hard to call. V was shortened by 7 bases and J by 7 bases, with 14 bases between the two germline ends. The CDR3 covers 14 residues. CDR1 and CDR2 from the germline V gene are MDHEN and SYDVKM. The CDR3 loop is CASIEGPINSPLHF. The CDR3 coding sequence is TGTGCCAGCATTGAGGGTCCCATCAATTCACCCCTCCACTTT.

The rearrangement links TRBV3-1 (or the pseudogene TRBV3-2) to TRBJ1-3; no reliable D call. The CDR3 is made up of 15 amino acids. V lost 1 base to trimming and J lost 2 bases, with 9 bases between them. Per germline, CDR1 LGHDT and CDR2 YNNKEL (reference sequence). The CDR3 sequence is CASSQGRRAGNTIYF. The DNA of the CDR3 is TGTGCCAGCAGCCAAGGGAGACGGGCTGGAAACACCATATATTTT.

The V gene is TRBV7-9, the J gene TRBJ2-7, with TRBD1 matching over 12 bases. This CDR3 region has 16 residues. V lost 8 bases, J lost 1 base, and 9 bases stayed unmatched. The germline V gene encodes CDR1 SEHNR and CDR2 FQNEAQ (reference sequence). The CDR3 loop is CASGDRGRNTSYEQYF. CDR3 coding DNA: TGTGCCAGCGGGGACAGGGGGCGAAACACTTCCTACGAGCAGTACTTC. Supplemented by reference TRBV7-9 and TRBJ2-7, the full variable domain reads DTGVSQNPRHKITKRGQNVTFRCDPISEHNRLYWYRQTLGQGPEFLTYFQNEAQLEKSRLLSDRFSAERPKGSFSTLEIQRTEQGDSAMYLCASGDRGRNTSYEQYFGPGTRLTVT.

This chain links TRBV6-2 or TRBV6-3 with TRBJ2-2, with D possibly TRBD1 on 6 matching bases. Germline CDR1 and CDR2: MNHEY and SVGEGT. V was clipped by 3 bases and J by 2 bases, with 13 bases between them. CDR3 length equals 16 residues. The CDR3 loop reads CASSYSGTTNTGELFF. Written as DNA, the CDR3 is TGTGCCAGCAGTTATAGTGGGACAACAAACACCGGGGAGCTGTTTTTT.

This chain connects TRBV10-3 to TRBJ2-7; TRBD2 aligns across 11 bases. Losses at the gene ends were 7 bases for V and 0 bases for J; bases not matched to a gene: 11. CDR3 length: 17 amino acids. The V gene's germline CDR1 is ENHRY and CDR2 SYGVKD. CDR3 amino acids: CAITAGLAEPGSYEQYF. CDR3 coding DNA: TGTGCCATCACCGCGGGACTAGCGGAGCCTGGCTCCTACGAGCAGTACTTC.

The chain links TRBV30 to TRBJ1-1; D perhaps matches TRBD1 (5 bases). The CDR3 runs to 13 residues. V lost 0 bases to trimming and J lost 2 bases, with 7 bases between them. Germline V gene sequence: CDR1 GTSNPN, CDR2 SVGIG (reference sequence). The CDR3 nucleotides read TGTGCCTGGAGTGTGACAGTCAACACTGAAGCTTTCTTT. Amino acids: CAWSVTVNTEAFF.

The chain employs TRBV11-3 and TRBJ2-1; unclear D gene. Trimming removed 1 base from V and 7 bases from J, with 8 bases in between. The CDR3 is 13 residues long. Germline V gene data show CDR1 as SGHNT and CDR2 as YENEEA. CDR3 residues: CASSLVGFNEQFF. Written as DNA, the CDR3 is TGTGCCAGCAGCTTAGTGGGCTTTAATGAGCAGTTCTTC.

CDR3: CASHWGGRTDTQYF. The CDR3 DNA follows: TGTGCCTCGCACTGGGGCGGTCGCACAGATACGCAGTATTTT. The chain combines TRBV2 with TRBJ2-3; D might be TRBD1 (5 bases). The CDR3 is made up of 14 amino acids. V was pared by 11 bases and J by 1 base, with 16 bases between. The germline CDR1 and CDR2 sequences are SNHLY and FYNNEI. Variable domain in full (rest from reference TRBV2 and TRBJ2-3): EPEVTQTPSHQVTQMGQEVILRCVPISNHLYFYWYRQILGQKVEFLVSFYNNEISEKSEIFDDQFSVERPDGSNFTLKIRSTKLEDSAMYFCASHWGGRTDTQYFGPGTRLTVL.

The CDR3 coding sequence is TGTGCCAGCAGCCCACTCGTTTACGAGCAGTACTTC. This gives the protein CASSPLVYEQYF. The chain uses TRBV14 and TRBJ2-7, with D uncertain. The CDR3 has 12 residues. Trimming took 4 bases from V and 4 from J, leaving 8 bases between them. In germline, CDR1 is SGHDN, CDR2 FVKESK.

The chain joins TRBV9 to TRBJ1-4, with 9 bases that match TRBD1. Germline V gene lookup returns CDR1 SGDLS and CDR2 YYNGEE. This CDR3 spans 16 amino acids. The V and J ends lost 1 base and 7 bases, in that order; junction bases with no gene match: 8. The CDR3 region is CASSVSGTGSVEKLFF. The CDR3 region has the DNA TGTGCCAGCAGCGTATCCGGGACAGGGTCGGTTGAAAAACTGTTTTTT.

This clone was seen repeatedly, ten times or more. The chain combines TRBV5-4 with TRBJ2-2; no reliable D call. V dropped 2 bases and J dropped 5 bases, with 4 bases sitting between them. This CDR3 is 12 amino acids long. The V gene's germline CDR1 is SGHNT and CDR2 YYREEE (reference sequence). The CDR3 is CASSFVTGELFF. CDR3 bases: TGTGCCAGCAGCTTCGTTACCGGGGAGCTGTTTTTT.

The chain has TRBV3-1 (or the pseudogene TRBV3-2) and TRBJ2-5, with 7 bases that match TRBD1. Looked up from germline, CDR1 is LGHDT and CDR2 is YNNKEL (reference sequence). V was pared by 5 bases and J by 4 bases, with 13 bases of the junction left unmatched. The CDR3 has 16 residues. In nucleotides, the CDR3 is TGTGCCAGCAGCTACCAAGCAGGAGCAGGGGGAGAGACCCAGTACTTC. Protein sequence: CASSYQAGAGGETQYF.

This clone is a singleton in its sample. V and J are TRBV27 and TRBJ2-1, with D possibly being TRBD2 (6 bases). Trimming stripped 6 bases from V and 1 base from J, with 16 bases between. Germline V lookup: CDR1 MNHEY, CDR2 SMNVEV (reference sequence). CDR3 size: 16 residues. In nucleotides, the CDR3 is TGTGCCAGCAGCCCGATAGGCGGGGTGTCCTACAATGAGCAGTTCTTC. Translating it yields CASSPIGGVSYNEQFF.

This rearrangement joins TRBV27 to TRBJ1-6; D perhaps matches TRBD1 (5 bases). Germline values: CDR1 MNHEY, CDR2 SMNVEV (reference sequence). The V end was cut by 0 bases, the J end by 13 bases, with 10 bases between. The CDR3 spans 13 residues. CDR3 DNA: TGTGCCAGCAGTTTATCGGGAGGGGAGCCCCTCCACTTT. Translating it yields CASSLSGGEPLHF.

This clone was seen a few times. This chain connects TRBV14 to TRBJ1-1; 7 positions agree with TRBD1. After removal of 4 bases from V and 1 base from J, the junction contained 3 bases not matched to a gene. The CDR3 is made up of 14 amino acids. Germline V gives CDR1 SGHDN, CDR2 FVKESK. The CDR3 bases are TGTGCCAGCAGCCTCGGGACAGCGAACACTGAAGCTTTCTTT. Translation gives CASSLGTANTEAFF.

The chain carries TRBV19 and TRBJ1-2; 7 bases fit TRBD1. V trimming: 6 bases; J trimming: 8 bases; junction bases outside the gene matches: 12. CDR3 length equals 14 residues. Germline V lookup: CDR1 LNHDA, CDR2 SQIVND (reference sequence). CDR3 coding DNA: TGTGCCAGTAGCCTCATACAGGGGCCGGGCGGCTACACCTTC. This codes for CASSLIQGPGGYTF.